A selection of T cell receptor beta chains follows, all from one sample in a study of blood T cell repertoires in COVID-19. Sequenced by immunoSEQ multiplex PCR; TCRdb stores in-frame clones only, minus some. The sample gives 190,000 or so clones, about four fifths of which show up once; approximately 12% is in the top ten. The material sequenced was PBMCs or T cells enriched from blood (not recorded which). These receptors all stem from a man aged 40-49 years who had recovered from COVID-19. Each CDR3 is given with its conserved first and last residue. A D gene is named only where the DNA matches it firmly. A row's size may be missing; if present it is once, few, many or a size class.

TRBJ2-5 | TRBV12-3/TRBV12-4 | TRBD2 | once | CASNVGGGETQYF | TGTGCCAGCAACGTCGGCGGGGGAGAGACCCAGTACTTC
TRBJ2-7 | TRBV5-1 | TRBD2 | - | CASSSEPGLAGEQYF | TGCGCCAGCAGCTCCGAACCGGGACTAGCTGGCGAGCAGTACTTC
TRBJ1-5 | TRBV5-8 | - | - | CASSWDIYSNQPQHF | TGTGCCAGCAGTTGGGACATCTACAGCAATCAGCCCCAGCATTTT
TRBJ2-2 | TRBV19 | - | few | CASSPGQTGELFF | TGTGCCAGTAGCCCCGGACAGACCGGGGAGCTGTTTTTT
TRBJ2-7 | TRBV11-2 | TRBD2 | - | CASSSGLDAYPVYEQYF | TGTGCCAGCAGCTCTGGACTAGACGCCTACCCAGTCTACGAGCAGTACTTC
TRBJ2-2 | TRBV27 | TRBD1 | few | CASSTDRGLFRNTGELFF | TGTGCCAGCAGTACGGACAGGGGGCTGTTTAGGAACACCGGGGAGCTGTTTTTT
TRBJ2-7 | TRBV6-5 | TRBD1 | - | CASRTGVYEQYF | TGTGCCAGCCGGACAGGGGTCTACGAGCAGTACTTC
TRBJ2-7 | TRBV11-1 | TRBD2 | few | CASSSGTTGEQYF | TGTGCCAGCAGCTCCGGGACTACGGGCGAGCAGTACTTC
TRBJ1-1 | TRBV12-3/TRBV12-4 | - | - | CASSLGQISEAFF | TGTGCCAGCAGTTTAGGACAGATTTCAGAAGCTTTCTTT
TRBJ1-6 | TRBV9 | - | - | CASSGPNEGSNSPLHF | TGTGCCAGCAGCGGACCTAATGAGGGTAGTAATTCACCCCTCCACTTT
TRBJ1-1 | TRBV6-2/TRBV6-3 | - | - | CASSQGYYTEAFF | TGTGCCAGCAGTCAGGGTTATTACACTGAAGCTTTCTTT
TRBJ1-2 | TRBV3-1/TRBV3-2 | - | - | CASSSHQGLGYGYTF | TGTGCCAGCAGCTCTCACCAGGGATTGGGCTATGGCTACACCTTC
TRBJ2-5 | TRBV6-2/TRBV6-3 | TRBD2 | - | CASSYDIRGLAGAGAQETQYF | TGTGCCAGCAGTTACGACATTAGGGGACTAGCGGGAGCCGGGGCCCAAGAGACCCAGTACTTC
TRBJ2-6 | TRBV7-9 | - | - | CASSQDNSGANVLTF | TGTGCCAGCAGCCAGGACAACTCTGGGGCCAACGTCCTGACTTTC
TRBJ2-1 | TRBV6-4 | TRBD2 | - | CASSADYSSGRVYNEQFF | TGTGCCAGCAGTGCCGACTATTCTAGCGGGAGGGTCTACAATGAGCAGTTCTTC
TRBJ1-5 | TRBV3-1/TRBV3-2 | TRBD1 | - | CASSQGGQGQQPQHF | TGTGCCAGCAGCCAAGGGGGACAGGGACAACAGCCCCAGCATTTT
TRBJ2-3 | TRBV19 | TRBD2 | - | CASSMWEGLTDTQYF | TGTGCCAGTAGTATGTGGGAGGGCCTCACAGATACGCAGTATTTT
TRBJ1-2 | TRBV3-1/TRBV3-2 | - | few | CASSQDLISRGDGYTF | TGTGCCAGCAGCCAAGATCTCATAAGTCGGGGGGATGGCTACACCTTC
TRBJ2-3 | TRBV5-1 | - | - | CASKRVTSTDTQYF | TGCGCCAGCAAGCGGGTCACGAGCACAGATACGCAGTATTTT
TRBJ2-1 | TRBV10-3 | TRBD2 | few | CAISPPRAGAGNEQFF | TGTGCCATCAGTCCTCCGAGAGCGGGAGCCGGCAATGAGCAGTTCTTC
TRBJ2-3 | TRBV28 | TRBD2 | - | CASIPSSGRAADTQYF | TGTGCCAGCATTCCCTCTAGCGGGAGGGCGGCAGATACGCAGTATTTT
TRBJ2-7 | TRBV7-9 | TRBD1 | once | CASSQTGGTYEQYF | TGTGCCAGCAGCCAGACAGGGGGAACCTACGAGCAGTACTTC
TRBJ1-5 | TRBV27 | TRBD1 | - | CASSRQGVMWAQHF | TGTGCCAGCAGCCGACAGGGGGTCATGTGGGCCCAGCATTTT
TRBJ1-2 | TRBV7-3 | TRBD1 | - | CASSAQPGQRNYGYTF | TGTGCCAGCAGCGCACAACCGGGACAGCGAAACTATGGCTACACCTTC
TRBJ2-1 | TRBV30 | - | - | CAWSWGAAYNEQFF | TGTGCCTGGAGTTGGGGCGCCGCCTACAATGAGCAGTTCTTC
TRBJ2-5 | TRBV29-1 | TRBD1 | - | CSVNRGQETQYF | TGCAGCGTGAACAGGGGTCAAGAGACCCAGTACTTC
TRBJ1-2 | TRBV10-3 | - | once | CAISDGYGYTF | TGTGCCATCAGTGACGGCTATGGCTACACCTTC
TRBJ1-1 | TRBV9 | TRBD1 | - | CASSVERDRDTEAFF | TGTGCCAGCAGCGTAGAACGGGACAGGGACACTGAAGCTTTCTTT
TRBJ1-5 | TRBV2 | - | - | CASSESGAIDQPQHF | TGTGCCAGCAGTGAAAGTGGGGCTATAGATCAGCCCCAGCATTTT
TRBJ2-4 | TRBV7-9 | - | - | CASSFNPGDSFIKNIQYF | TGTGCCAGCAGCTTTAATCCTGGGGACTCCTTCATCAAAAACATTCAGTACTTC
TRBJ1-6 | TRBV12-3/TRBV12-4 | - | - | CASQTREDSPLHF | TGTGCCAGCCAAACCCGGGAGGACTCACCCCTCCACTTT